The sequence of this T cell receptor (beta chain) was determined in a study of shared clonotypes between healthy human individuals. The study, taken as a whole, reports: Exclusively blood specimens were collected; tissue repertoires likely differ.

Comments on this clone: Its antigen is not identified.

CDR1 and CDR2 from the germline V gene are LNHDA and SQIVND (reference sequence). The V end was cut by 5 bases, the J end by 12 bases, with 20 bases between. This CDR3 is 14 amino acids long. The assay was immunoSEQ multiplex PCR, and TCRdb's table has in-frame clones only and misses some. The data contain about 1.5 million clones, 95% to 99% of them singletons. The sequence was collected from a man aged 25 to 45 in good health. This rearrangement joins TRBV19 to TRBJ2-1; possible D gene TRBD2, 6 bases. Sequenced: naive CD4+ T cells sorted from blood. The subset is: CD45RA+ positively selected. The CDR3 here is CASSQGGRIGGQFF. CDR3 nucleotides: TGTGCCAGTAGTCAGGGAGGTCGCATCGGAGGGCAGTTCTTC.